This T cell receptor (beta chain) was identified during a study of cytomegalovirus exposure and HLA in healthy donors. Study results and limitations: Donors were assumed by presence/absence analyses to have roughly uniform sequencing depth. Accurate prediction of most subjects' HLA-A and HLA-B alleles from TCR beta sequences was reported. Cytomegalovirus association was listed for 170 or so TCR beta chains.

Worth noting for this clone: Its antigen is still unknown.

Healthy bone marrow donors made up the donors. 13 Jbeta primers and 60 Vbeta primers were used for the PCR. The method was immunoSEQ multiplex PCR; TCRdb's version includes in-frame clones alone and lacks a portion of them. This sample has about 160,000 clones; approximately 80% occur once, and the top ten carry about 9.5%. The junction had 9 bases not matched to a gene; V was cut back by 0 bases and J by 3 bases. This CDR3 is 17 amino acids long. Germline V gene sequence: CDR1 SGHDT, CDR2 YYEEEE. The receptor was isolated from a man between 18 and 29 years old in good health and CMV-seropositive. This chain connects TRBV5-6 to TRBJ1-5; 7 bases are a match to TRBD1. The specimen was PBMCs. CDR3 bases: TGTGCCAGCAGCTTGGACAGGGGAGTGAAAGTCAATCAGCCCCAGCATTTT. Its translation: CASSLDRGVKVNQPQHF.